The 31 T cell receptor beta chains presented below share a single source sample, sequenced in a study of blood T cell repertoires in COVID-19. TCRdb's copy holds only in-frame clones and misses some; the assay was immunoSEQ multiplex PCR. The sample records under 200,000 clones, roughly 81% being singletons. The sequenced sample was peripheral blood. These receptors were collected from a woman of 80 years or more with acute or convalescent COVID-19.

The rearrangement joins TRBV27 to TRBJ2-1; 10 bases align to TRBD2. From germline, CDR1 is MNHEY and CDR2 SMNVEV (reference sequence). CDR3 size: 14 residues. J was trimmed by 8 bases and V by 5 bases; bases with no gene match: 6. DNA for the CDR3: TGTGCCAGCAGTCGTCTAGCGGGAGACTATGAGCAGTTCTTC. It encodes CASSRLAGDYEQFF.

The V and J genes are TRBV19 and TRBJ1-5; D is undetermined. The V end was cut by 4 bases, the J end by 0 bases, with 10 bases between. The germline V gene encodes CDR1 LNHDA and CDR2 SQIVND (reference sequence). This CDR3 region has 15 residues. DNA for the CDR3: TGTGCCAGTAGTACCGTCGGGGTTAGCAATCAGCCCCAGCATTTT. This encodes CASSTVGVSNQPQHF.

This chain uses TRBV7-9 with TRBJ2-1; TRBD2 matches at 11 bases. Germline trimming cut 5 bases from V and 4 bases from J; bases unmatched to any gene: 4. Germline V gene data show CDR1 as SEHNR and CDR2 as FQNEAQ (reference sequence). The CDR3 length is 15 residues. CDR3 amino acids: CASSPTSGSYNEQFF. In nucleotides, the CDR3 is TGTGCCAGCAGCCCTACTAGCGGGAGTTACAATGAGCAGTTCTTC.

The V call is TRBV9, the J call TRBJ1-4; D gene unclear. Germline V lookup: CDR1 SGDLS, CDR2 YYNGEE. The CDR3 is 16 residues long. Trimming pared 0 bases from V and 8 bases from J, leaving 17 bases between. CDR3 in amino acids: CASSVGGGSWGEKLFF. The CDR3 bases are TGTGCCAGCAGCGTAGGTGGCGGGAGTTGGGGAGAAAAACTGTTTTTT.

The V gene is TRBV5-6, the J gene TRBJ1-3; 7 nucleotides line up with TRBD1. CDR1 and CDR2 from the germline V gene are SGHDT and YYEEEE. The CDR3 extends over 17 amino acids. The junction had 14 bases not matched to a gene; V was cut back by 4 bases and J by 4 bases. DNA of the CDR3: TGTGCCAGCAGCGGACCGGGCCTCAGGGGGTCCGGAAACACCATATATTTT. Amino acid sequence: CASSGPGLRGSGNTIYF.

The chain links TRBV24-1 to TRBJ2-2; TRBD1 might be the D (5 bases). Germline-derived CDR1 and CDR2 are KGHDR and SFDVKD. The CDR3 has 13 amino acids. Trimming removed 10 bases from V and 9 bases from J, with 17 bases in between. The CDR3 DNA reads TGTGCCACACAGGTTAAAGGGGCCCGGGAGCTGTTTTTT. Translated: CATQVKGARELFF.

The chain has TRBV2 and TRBJ2-3; 7 bases match TRBD2. Germline V gene lookup returns CDR1 SNHLY and CDR2 FYNNEI. The V segment lost 7 bases and the J segment 0 bases; nucleotides outside the gene matches: 10. The CDR3 runs 16 residues. The CDR3: CASNRRVGGSTDTQYF. The DNA for the CDR3 is TGTGCCAGCAACCGACGGGTGGGAGGGAGCACAGATACGCAGTATTTT.

The chain links TRBV5-4 to TRBJ1-5; 7 positions match TRBD1. The V gene's germline CDR1 is SGHNT and CDR2 YYREEE (reference sequence). This CDR3 spans 13 amino acids. V was clipped by 4 bases and J by 7 bases; unmatched bases: 5. In DNA form, the CDR3 reads TGTGCCAGCAGCCTCGACAGGGAGCAGCCCCAGCATTTT. Encoded protein: CASSLDREQPQHF.

V usage is TRBV19 and J usage is TRBJ2-1; TRBD2 matches 11 bases. The CDR3 covers 15 residues. Germline V gives CDR1 LNHDA, CDR2 SQIVND (reference sequence). The junction had 6 bases not matched to a gene; V was cut back by 4 bases and J by 7 bases. This CDR3 is CASSSPSGRKNEQFF. The CDR3 DNA reads as TGTGCCAGTAGTAGTCCTAGCGGGAGGAAGAATGAGCAGTTCTTC.

The chain links TRBV18 to TRBJ1-4, with TRBD1 matching 9 bases. Germline CDR1 is KGHSH and CDR2 is LQKENI. The CDR3 has 15 amino acids. Trimming cost V 6 bases and J 6 bases; bases outside gene matches: 8. The CDR3, as DNA: TGTGCCAGCTCTGCGACAGGGGGTTTGGATGAAAAACTGTTTTTT. Residues: CASSATGGLDEKLFF.

This rearrangement joins TRBV18 to TRBJ2-7, with 14 bases identical to TRBD2. The CDR3 is 19 residues long. Germline assignment: CDR1 KGHSH and CDR2 LQKENI. V gave up 2 bases and J gave up 2 bases; unmatched junction bases: 11. The CDR3, as DNA: TGTGCCAGCTCACCAGGAACCGGGACTAGCGGGAGCTCCACCTACGAGCAGTACTTC. Its translation is CASSPGTGTSGSSTYEQYF.

CDR3 sequence reads: CATSGTGVYGEQYF. The CDR3 bases are TGTGCCACCAGTGGGACAGGGGTTTATGGCGAGCAGTACTTC. The chain uses TRBV24-1 and TRBJ2-7; the match to TRBD1 covers 9 bases. Germline CDR1 reads KGHDR; CDR2 reads SFDVKD. V was pared by 5 bases and J by 6 bases, with 7 bases of the junction left unmatched. The CDR3 is made up of 14 amino acids.

The chain couples TRBV9 to TRBJ2-1; a possible D gene is TRBD1 (6 bases). The germline gives CDR1 SGDLS, CDR2 YYNGEE. The V gene lost 4 bases and the J gene lost 0 bases, with 11 bases spanning the gap. The CDR3 spans 15 residues. The CDR3 DNA sequence: TGTGCCAGCAGCCAGGGGAGAACCTCCTACAATGAGCAGTTCTTC. It specifies CASSQGRTSYNEQFF.

This sequence joins TRBV7-2 and TRBJ1-2; TRBD1 agrees at 7 bases. The CDR3 runs to 16 residues. Germline trimming cut 2 bases from V and 4 bases from J; bases unmatched to any gene: 10. Germline assignment: CDR1 SGHTA and CDR2 FQGNSA. The CDR3 sequence is CASSLSLVGQAYGYTF. For the CDR3, the DNA is TGTGCCAGCAGCTTATCCCTTGTCGGACAGGCCTATGGCTACACCTTC.

V usage is TRBV10-2 and J usage is TRBJ1-1; no reliable D call. Trimming removed 3 bases from V and 3 bases from J, with 5 bases in between. This CDR3 comprises 12 residues. Looked up from germline, CDR1 is WSHSY and CDR2 is SAAADI. The CDR3 coding sequence is TGCGCCAGCAGTGACTTTGACACTGAAGCTTTCTTT. The encoded protein is CASSDFDTEAFF.

The chain has TRBV28 and TRBJ2-7, with 8 bases matching TRBD1. Trimming removed 4 bases from V and 0 bases from J; junction bases left unmatched: 2. This CDR3 has 14 residues. In germline, CDR1 is MDHEN, CDR2 SYDVKM. The CDR3 here is CASSYRGVSYEQYF. As DNA, the CDR3 is TGTGCCAGCAGTTACAGGGGGGTCTCCTACGAGCAGTACTTC.

V and J are TRBV7-9 and TRBJ1-1, with D tentatively TRBD1 (6 bases). This CDR3 is 14 amino acids long. Germline CDR1 is SEHNR and CDR2 is FQNEAQ (reference sequence). Between the trimmed V and J ends, which lost 5 bases and 0 bases, there was a span of 10 bases. DNA of the CDR3: TGTGCCAGCAGCCTACAGGGTTTGAACACTGAAGCTTTCTTT. This translates into CASSLQGLNTEAFF.

In its sample, this clone was seen once. The chain is built from TRBV7-2 and TRBJ2-1; D may be TRBD2 (8 bases). Trimming removed 5 bases at V and 6 bases at J, with 23 bases between. Germline V gene sequence: CDR1 SGHTA, CDR2 FQGNSA. This CDR3 is built from 17 residues. The CDR3 protein is CASSRGGAGDSRNEQFF. CDR3 DNA sequence: TGTGCCAGCAGCCGCGGGGGAGCGGGGGACAGTCGCAATGAGCAGTTCTTC.

J is TRBJ2-1 and V is TRBV5-1; 7 bases are shared with TRBD2. V lost 1 base to trimming and J lost 6 bases; unmatched junction nucleotides: 10. Germline CDR1 and CDR2: SGHRS and YFSETQ. The CDR3 is 16 residues long. CDR3 sequence reads: CASSLSPSGIGNEQFF. In nucleotides, the CDR3 is TGCGCCAGCAGCTTGTCCCCGAGCGGGATCGGCAATGAGCAGTTCTTC.

Turning to this clone: The sample has other DNA sequences that encode this CDR3 too. The rearrangement uses TRBV28 and TRBJ1-1; possible D gene TRBD1, 6 bases. The CDR3 extends over 13 amino acids. Trimming took 6 bases from V and 3 from J, leaving 11 bases between them. The germline V gene encodes CDR1 MDHEN and CDR2 SYDVKM. Here the CDR3 reads CASSLDRYTEAFF. The CDR3 region has the DNA TGTGCCAGCAGCCTGGACAGATACACTGAAGCTTTCTTT.

The genes are TRBV7-3 and TRBJ1-2; no reliable D call. The V end was cut by 5 bases, the J end by 4 bases, with 20 bases between. The CDR3 sequence is 16 residues long. Germline V gene sequence: CDR1 SGHTA, CDR2 FQGTGA. The CDR3 bases are TGTGCCAGCAGCCCAAGACTAGGTGGGTTGGCCTATGGCTACACCTTC. Protein product: CASSPRLGGLAYGYTF.

The sample holds many counts of this clone. V is TRBV7-8 and J is TRBJ1-2; D is undetermined. V shed 3 bases and J shed 7 bases, with 18 bases lying between them. Germline V lookup: CDR1 SGHVS, CDR2 FQNEAQ. The CDR3 runs 15 residues. The CDR3, as DNA: TGTGCCAGCAGCTTTTTTGGAGCGGTTTTGAGTGGCTACACCTTC. It encodes CASSFFGAVLSGYTF.

The V call is TRBV5-1, the J call TRBJ2-1; 8 bases are a match to TRBD2. V trimming: 0 bases; J trimming: 7 bases; junction bases outside the gene matches: 9. Germline loops: CDR1 SGHRS, CDR2 YFSETQ. This CDR3 region has 16 residues. The CDR3 reads CASSLVGSSGRNEQFF. The CDR3 coding sequence is TGCGCCAGCAGCTTGGTAGGCTCGAGCGGGAGAAATGAGCAGTTCTTC.

This clone was recorded once. V gene TRBV3-1 (or the pseudogene TRBV3-2) combines with J gene TRBJ2-7, with 10 bases matching TRBD2. Germline lookup yields CDR1 LGHDT and CDR2 YNNKEL (reference sequence). This CDR3 has 14 residues. The V segment lost 3 bases and the J segment 6 bases; nucleotides outside the gene matches: 5. Written as DNA, the CDR3 is TGTGCCAGCAGCCAGAGCGGGGGGGTCGGCGAGCAGTACTTC. Protein: CASSQSGGVGEQYF.

This chain joins TRBV11-2 and TRBJ2-7, with D perhaps matching TRBD1 (6 bases). The germline V gene has CDR1 SGHAT and CDR2 FQNNGV. The germline V and J ends were trimmed by 5 bases and 4 bases, with 21 bases remaining between them. The CDR3 spans 16 residues. This CDR3 reads CASSRRGSFAVYEQYF. The CDR3 nucleotides read TGTGCCAGCAGCCGAAGGGGGAGTTTTGCGGTGTACGAGCAGTACTTC.

V gene TRBV2 combines with J gene TRBJ2-7, with 8 positions matching TRBD1. The germline gives CDR1 SNHLY, CDR2 FYNNEI. The J segment lost 3 bases and the V segment lost 5 bases, leaving 6 bases of the junction unmatched. The CDR3 length is 14 residues. The CDR3 protein is CASSLGTGFYEQYF. The CDR3 nucleotides are TGTGCCAGCAGTCTTGGGACAGGTTTCTACGAGCAGTACTTC.

V is TRBV10-3 and J is TRBJ2-7; 9 bases agree with TRBD1. The CDR3 sequence is 16 residues long. Germline V CDR1 and CDR2: ENHRY, SYGVKD. The junction had 8 bases not matched to a gene; V was cut back by 0 bases and J by 5 bases. The CDR3 reads CAISESRDREVHEQYF. CDR3 sequence (DNA): TGTGCCATCAGTGAGTCCCGGGACAGGGAAGTCCACGAGCAGTACTTC.

This clone occurred once. The chain is built from TRBV7-9 and TRBJ2-7; TRBD2 aligns across 12 bases. Germline lookup yields CDR1 SEHNR and CDR2 FQNEAQ (reference sequence). Trimming cost V 1 base and J 2 bases; bases outside gene matches: 3. There are 16 residues in the CDR3. CDR3 coding DNA: TGTGCCAGCAGCTTAGTACTAGCGGGAGGACCCTACGAGCAGTACTTC. Its translation: CASSLVLAGGPYEQYF.

CDR3 region: CASSRPQGASTDTQYF. Here the CDR3 DNA reads TGTGCCAGCAGCCGTCCCCAGGGGGCGAGCACAGATACGCAGTATTTT. This chain connects TRBV27 to TRBJ2-3; TRBD1 matches 8 bases. The CDR3 spans 16 residues. V lost 6 bases to trimming and J lost 0 bases; unmatched junction nucleotides: 8. From germline, CDR1 is MNHEY and CDR2 SMNVEV (reference sequence).

This rearrangement joins TRBV6-5 to TRBJ2-5; 14 bases map to TRBD2. CDR1 and CDR2 from the germline V gene are MNHEY and SVGAGI. Trimming at V came to 4 bases and at J to 5 bases, leaving 6 bases not matched to a gene. This CDR3 has 16 residues. CDR3 in amino acids: CASSLTSGRARETQYF. In DNA, the CDR3 is TGTGCCAGCAGTTTGACTAGCGGGAGGGCGAGGGAGACCCAGTACTTC.

The chain is built from TRBV28 and TRBJ2-6; weak D call: TRBD1 (5 bases). Germline V gene lookup returns CDR1 MDHEN and CDR2 SYDVKM. The germline V and J ends were trimmed by 5 bases and 1 base, with 6 bases remaining between them. The CDR3 extends over 14 amino acids. This chain's CDR3 is CASSRGSGANVLTF. The CDR3, as DNA: TGTGCCAGCAGTAGGGGATCTGGGGCCAACGTCCTGACTTTC.